The following is a TCR beta chain sequence with its context. This sample is drawn from a study of T-cell memory formation after mild COVID-19. CDR3 length equals 13 residues. V dropped 0 bases and J dropped 5 bases, with 8 bases sitting between them. Germline loops: CDR1 SEHNR, CDR2 FQNEAQ (reference sequence). TCRdb processed the 5' RACE reads anew with MiXCR; each CDR3 protein has one entry. Among just over 350,000 distinct CDR3 sequences listed, roughly 14% were seen once. Sequences were obtained from PBMCs or a T cell subset sorted from them (not recorded which). The J gene is TRBJ2-7, the V gene TRBV7-9; possibly TRBD1 for D (5 bases). The TCR comes from a young man who had mild COVID-19 (a few samples of this study predate the infection). Cell type and time point are not known. The CDR3 bases are TGTGCCAGCAGCTTAGCATCAGGGAACGAGCAGTACTTC. Translation: CASSLASGNEQYF.